The rows below give T cell receptor beta chains drawn from one sample of a study of identical twins. TCRdb redid the calling of the 5' RACE reads with MiXCR, one entry per CDR3 protein. This sample has under 400,000 distinct CDR3 sequences, with roughly 9% found just once. Input material: naive T cells sorted from blood. The source of these receptors is a woman aged 50 to 60 in good health. CDR3s include the opening cysteine and the closing phenylalanine or tryptophan. A D gene is named only where the DNA matches it firmly. The listing skips clone size in some rows; elsewhere it reads once, few, many or a size class.

clone_size	v_call	j_call	d_call	cdr3_nt	cdr3_aa
NA	TRBV4-1	TRBJ2-3	NA	TGCGCCAGCAGCCCGGGTGTAGGAACAGATACGCAGTATTTT	CASSPGVGTDTQYF
few	TRBV5-5	TRBJ1-1	NA	TGTGCCAGCAGCTTGGAGGTGGGGGGGCGAGGAGCTTTCTTT	CASSLEVGGRGAFF
many	TRBV12-3/TRBV12-4	TRBJ1-3	NA	TGTGCCAGCAGTCAGGGCCCTGGGAACACCATATATTTT	CASSQGPGNTIYF
NA	TRBV11-3	TRBJ2-5	TRBD1	TGTGCCAGCAGCACTCCCCGACAGGGCGGAGACCAAGAGACCCAGTACTTC	CASSTPRQGGDQETQYF
NA	TRBV27	TRBJ2-3	NA	TGTGCCAGCAGTCCACAGGGGACTTGGGGCACAGATACGCAGTATTTT	CASSPQGTWGTDTQYF
NA	TRBV14	TRBJ2-2	NA	TGTGCCAGCAGCCACGTTAAGAACACCGGGGAGCTGTTTTTT	CASSHVKNTGELFF
few	TRBV20-1	TRBJ2-3	NA	TGCAGTGCTAAATCAACCACAGATACGCAGTATTTT	CSAKSTTDTQYF
few	TRBV12-5	TRBJ2-1	NA	TGTGCTAGTGGTTTGGCCGGGACTAATGAGCAGTTCTTC	CASGLAGTNEQFF
NA	TRBV11-2	TRBJ2-1	NA	TGTGCCAGCAGCCCCGATGTAGGTTCCTACAATGAGCAGTTCTTC	CASSPDVGSYNEQFF
many	TRBV12-3/TRBV12-4	TRBJ2-1	TRBD2	TGTGCCAGCAGCGGGACTAGCGGGAGTAATGAGCAGTTCTTC	CASSGTSGSNEQFF
NA	TRBV4-1	TRBJ2-3	TRBD1	TGCGCCAGCAGCCAGATCCTCAGGGACAGGGGCACAGATACGCAGTATTTT	CASSQILRDRGTDTQYF
many	TRBV10-3	TRBJ2-3	TRBD2	TGTGCCATCAGACCCGCGCTAGCGGGAGGCCCCACAGATACGCAGTATTTT	CAIRPALAGGPTDTQYF
few	TRBV30	TRBJ1-1	NA	TGTGCCTGGAGTGTGGTCACTGAAGCTTTCTTT	CAWSVVTEAFF
few	TRBV12-3/TRBV12-4	TRBJ1-2	TRBD1	TGTGCCAGCAGACGGGACAGCTATGGCTACACCTTC	CASRRDSYGYTF
many	TRBV20-1	TRBJ2-5	TRBD1	TGCAGTGCTACCCACCTGGGACAGGCGCAAGAGACCCAGTACTTC	CSATHLGQAQETQYF
few	TRBV27	TRBJ2-1	NA	TGTGCCAGCAAGGTTAACGCCGGGGCCTACAATGAGCAGTTCTTC	CASKVNAGAYNEQFF